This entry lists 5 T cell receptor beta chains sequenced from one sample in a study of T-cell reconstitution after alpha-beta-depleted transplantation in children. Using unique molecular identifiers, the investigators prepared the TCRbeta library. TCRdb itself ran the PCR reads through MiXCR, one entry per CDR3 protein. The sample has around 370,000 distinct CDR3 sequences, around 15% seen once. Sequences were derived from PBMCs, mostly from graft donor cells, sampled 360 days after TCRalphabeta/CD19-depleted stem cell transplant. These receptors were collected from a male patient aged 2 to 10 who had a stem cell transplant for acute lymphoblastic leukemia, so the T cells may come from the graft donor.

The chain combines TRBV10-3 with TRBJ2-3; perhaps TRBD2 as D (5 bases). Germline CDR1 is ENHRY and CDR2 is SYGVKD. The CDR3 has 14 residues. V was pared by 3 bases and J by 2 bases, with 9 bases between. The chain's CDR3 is CAISETRPTDTQYF. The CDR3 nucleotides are TGTGCCATCAGTGAAACTAGACCCACAGATACGCAGTATTTT.

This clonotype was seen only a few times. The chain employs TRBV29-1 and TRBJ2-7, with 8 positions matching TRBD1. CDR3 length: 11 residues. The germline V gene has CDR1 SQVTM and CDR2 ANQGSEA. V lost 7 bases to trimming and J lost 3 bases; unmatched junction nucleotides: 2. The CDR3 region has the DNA TGCAGCGCTGGACAGGGCTACGAGCAGTACTTC. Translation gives CSAGQGYEQYF.

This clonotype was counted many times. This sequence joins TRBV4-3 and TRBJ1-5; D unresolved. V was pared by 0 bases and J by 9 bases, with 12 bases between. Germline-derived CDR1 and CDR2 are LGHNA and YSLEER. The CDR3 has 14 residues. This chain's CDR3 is CASSQDLGLRPQHF. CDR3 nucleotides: TGCGCCAGCAGCCAAGATTTGGGATTACGGCCCCAGCATTTT.

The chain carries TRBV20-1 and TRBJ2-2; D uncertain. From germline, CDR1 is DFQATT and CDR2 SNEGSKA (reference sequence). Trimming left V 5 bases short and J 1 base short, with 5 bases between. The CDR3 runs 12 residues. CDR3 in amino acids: CSAPMNTGELFF. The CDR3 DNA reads TGCAGTGCTCCGATGAACACCGGGGAGCTGTTTTTT.

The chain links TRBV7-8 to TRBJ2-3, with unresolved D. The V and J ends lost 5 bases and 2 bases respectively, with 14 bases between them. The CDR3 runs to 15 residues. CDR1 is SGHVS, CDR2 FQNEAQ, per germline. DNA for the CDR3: TGTGCCAGCAGCGCCGTCCCTTTTTCCACAGATACGCAGTATTTT. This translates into CASSAVPFSTDTQYF.